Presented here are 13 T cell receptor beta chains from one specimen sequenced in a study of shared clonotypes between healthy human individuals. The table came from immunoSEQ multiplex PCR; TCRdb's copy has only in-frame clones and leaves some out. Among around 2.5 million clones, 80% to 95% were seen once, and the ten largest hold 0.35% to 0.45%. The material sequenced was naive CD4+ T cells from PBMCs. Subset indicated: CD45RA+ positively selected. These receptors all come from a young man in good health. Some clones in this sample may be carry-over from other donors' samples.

The CDR3 loop is CASSGTGGTYNEQFF. The CDR3 DNA sequence: TGTGCCAGCAGTGGGACAGGGGGCACCTACAATGAGCAGTTCTTC. V gene TRBV9 combines with J gene TRBJ2-1; 12 bases map to TRBD1. The CDR3 extends over 15 amino acids. The germline CDR1 and CDR2 sequences are SGDLS and YYNGEE. V gave up 5 bases and J gave up 2 bases; unmatched junction bases: 2.

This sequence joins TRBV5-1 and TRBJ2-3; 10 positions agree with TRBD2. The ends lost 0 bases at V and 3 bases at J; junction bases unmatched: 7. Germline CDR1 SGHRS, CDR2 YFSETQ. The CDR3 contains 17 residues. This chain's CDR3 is CASSLGAASGSTDTQYF. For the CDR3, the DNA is TGCGCCAGCAGCTTGGGGGCGGCTAGCGGGAGTACAGATACGCAGTATTTT.

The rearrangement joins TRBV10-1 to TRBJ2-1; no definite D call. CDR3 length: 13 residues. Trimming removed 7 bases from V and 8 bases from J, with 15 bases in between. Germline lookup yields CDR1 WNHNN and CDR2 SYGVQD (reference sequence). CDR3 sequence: CASTSDHGHEQFF. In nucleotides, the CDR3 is TGCGCCAGCACCTCGGACCATGGACATGAGCAGTTCTTC.

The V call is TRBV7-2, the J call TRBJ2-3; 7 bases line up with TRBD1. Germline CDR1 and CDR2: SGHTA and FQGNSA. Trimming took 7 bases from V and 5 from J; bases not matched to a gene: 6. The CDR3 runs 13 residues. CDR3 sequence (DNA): TGTGCCAGCATCCGAACAGGGGTAGATACGCAGTATTTT. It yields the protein CASIRTGVDTQYF.

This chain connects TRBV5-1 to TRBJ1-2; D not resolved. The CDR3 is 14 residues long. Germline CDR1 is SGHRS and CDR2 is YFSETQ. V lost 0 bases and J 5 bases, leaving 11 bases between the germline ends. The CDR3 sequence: CASSLVVEQYGYTF. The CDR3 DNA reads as TGCGCCAGCAGCTTGGTCGTAGAACAATATGGCTACACCTTC.

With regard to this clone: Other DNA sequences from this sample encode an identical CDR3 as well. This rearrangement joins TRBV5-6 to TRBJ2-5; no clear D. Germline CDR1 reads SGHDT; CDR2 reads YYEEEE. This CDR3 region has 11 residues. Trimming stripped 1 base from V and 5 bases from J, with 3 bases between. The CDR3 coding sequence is TGTGCCAGCAGCTTGAGCGAGACCCAGTACTTC. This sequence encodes CASSLSETQYF.

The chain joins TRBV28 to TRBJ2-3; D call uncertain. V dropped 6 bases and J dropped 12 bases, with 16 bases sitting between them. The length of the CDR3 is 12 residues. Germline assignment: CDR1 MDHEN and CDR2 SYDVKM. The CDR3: CASSTTRFGQYF. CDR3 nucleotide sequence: TGTGCCAGCAGCACTACACGCTTCGGACAGTATTTT.

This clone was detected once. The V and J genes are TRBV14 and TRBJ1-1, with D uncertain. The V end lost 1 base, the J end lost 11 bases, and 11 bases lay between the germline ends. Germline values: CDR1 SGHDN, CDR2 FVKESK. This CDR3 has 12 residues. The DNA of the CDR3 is TGTGCCAGCAGCCAAGGTCGCAGACCGGCTTTCTTT. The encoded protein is CASSQGRRPAFF.

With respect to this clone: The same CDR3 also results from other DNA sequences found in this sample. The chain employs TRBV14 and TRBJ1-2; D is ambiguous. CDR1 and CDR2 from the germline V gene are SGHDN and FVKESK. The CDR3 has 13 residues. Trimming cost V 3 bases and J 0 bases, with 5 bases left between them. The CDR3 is CASSQGANYGYTF. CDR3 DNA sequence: TGTGCCAGCAGCCAGGGAGCTAACTATGGCTACACCTTC.

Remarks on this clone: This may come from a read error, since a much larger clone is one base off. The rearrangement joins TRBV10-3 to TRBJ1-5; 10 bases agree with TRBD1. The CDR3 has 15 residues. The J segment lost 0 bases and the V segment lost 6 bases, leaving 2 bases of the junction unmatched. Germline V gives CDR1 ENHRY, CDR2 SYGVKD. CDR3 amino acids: CAIRGTGDSNQPQHF. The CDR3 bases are TGTGCCATCAGGGGGACAGGGGATAGCAATCAGCCCCAGCATTTT.

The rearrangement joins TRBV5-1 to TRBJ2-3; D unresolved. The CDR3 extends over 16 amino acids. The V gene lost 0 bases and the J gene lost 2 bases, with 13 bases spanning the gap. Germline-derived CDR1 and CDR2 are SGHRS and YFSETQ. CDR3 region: CASSLVTALSTDTQYF. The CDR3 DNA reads TGCGCCAGCAGCTTGGTTACGGCCCTTTCCACAGATACGCAGTATTTT. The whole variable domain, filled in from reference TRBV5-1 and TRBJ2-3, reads KAGVTQTPRYLIKTRGQQVTLSCSPISGHRSVSWYQQTPGQGLQFLFEYFSETQRNKGNFPGRFSGRQFSNSRSEMNVSTLELGDSALYLCASSLVTALSTDTQYFGPGTRLTVL.

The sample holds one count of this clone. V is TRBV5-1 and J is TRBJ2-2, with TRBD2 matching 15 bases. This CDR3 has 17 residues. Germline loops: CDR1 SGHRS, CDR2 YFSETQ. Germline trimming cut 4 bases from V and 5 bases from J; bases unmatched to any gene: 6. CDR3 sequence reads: CASSRGLAGGPTGELFF. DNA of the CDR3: TGCGCCAGCAGCCGAGGACTAGCGGGAGGGCCTACCGGGGAGCTGTTTTTT.

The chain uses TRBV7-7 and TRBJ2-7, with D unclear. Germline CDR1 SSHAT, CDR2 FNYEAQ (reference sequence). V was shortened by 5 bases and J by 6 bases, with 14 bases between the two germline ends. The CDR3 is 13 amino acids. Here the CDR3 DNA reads TGTGCCAGCAGCCCTGCCCAGTTCGGCGAGCAGTACTTC. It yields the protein CASSPAQFGEQYF.